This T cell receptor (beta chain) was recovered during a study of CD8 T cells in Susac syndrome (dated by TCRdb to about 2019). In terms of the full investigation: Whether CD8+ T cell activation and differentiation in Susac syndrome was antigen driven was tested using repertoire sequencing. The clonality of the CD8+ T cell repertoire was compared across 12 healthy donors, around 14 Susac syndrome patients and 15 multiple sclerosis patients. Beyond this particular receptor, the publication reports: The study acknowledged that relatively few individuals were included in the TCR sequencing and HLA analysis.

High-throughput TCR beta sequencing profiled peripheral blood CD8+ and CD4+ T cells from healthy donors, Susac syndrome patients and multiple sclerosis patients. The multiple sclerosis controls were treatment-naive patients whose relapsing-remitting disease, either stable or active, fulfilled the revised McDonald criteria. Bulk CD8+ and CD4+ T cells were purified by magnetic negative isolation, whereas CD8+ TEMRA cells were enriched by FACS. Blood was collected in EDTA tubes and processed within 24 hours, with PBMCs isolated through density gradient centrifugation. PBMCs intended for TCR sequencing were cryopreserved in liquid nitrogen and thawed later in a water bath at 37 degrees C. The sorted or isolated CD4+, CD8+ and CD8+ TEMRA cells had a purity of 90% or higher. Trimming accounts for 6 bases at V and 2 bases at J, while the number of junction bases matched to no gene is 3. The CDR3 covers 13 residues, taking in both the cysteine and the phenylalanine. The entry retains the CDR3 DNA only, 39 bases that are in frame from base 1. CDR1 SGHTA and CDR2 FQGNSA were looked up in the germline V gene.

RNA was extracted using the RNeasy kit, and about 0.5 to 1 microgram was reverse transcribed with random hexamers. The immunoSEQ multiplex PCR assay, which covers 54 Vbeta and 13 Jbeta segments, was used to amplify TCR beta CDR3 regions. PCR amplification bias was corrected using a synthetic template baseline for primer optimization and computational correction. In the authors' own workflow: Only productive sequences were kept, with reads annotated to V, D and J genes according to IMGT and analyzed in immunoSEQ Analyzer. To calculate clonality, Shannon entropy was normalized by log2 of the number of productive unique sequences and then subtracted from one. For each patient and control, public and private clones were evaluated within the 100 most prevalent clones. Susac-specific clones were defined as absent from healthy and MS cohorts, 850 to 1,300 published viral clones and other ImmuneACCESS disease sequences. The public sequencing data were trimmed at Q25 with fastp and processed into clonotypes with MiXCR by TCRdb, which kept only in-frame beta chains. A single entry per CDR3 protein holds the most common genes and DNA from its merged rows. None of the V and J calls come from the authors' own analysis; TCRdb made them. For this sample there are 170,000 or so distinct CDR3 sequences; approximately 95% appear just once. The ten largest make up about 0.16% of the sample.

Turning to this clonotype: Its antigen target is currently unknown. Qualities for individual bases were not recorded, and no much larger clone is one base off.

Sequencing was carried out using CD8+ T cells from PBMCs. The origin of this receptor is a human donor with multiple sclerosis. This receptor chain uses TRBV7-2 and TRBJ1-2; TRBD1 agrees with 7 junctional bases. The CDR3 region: CASSQQGNYGYTF. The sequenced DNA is TGTGCCAGCAGTCAACAGGGGAACTATGGCTACACCTTC. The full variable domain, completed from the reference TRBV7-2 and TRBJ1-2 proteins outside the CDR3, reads GAGVSQSPSNKVTEKGKDVELRCDPISGHTALYWYRQSLGQGLEFLIYFQGNSAPDKSGLPSDRFSAERTGGSVSTLTIQRTQQEDSAVYLCASSQQGNYGYTFGSGTRLTVV.